This entry lists 14 T cell receptor beta chains sequenced from one sample in a study of cytomegalovirus exposure and HLA in healthy donors. 13 Jbeta primers and 60 Vbeta primers were used for the PCR. TCRdb's table, derived via immunoSEQ multiplex PCR, lists solely in-frame clones and lacks some. Of 90,000 or so clones listed, about four fifths are singletons. The sequenced material came from PBMCs. The origin of the receptors is a man aged 50 to 59 in good health and CMV-seronegative.

The rearrangement links TRBV15 to TRBJ2-7; 7 bases agree with TRBD2. CDR3 length: 14 amino acids. J was trimmed by 1 base and V by 8 bases; bases with no gene match: 8. Germline CDR1 and CDR2: LNHNV and YYDKDF (reference sequence). In nucleotides, the CDR3 is TGTGCCACCCGAAGCGGGATGGGGTCCTACGAGCAGTACTTC. Amino acid sequence: CATRSGMGSYEQYF.

The gene calls are TRBV28 and TRBJ1-2, with 11 positions matching TRBD1. V lost 4 bases, J lost 8 bases, and 9 bases stayed unmatched. Germline V gene data show CDR1 as MDHEN and CDR2 as SYDVKM. This CDR3 is 15 amino acids long. CDR3 in amino acids: CASSSGTGGIGGYTF. CDR3 in DNA: TGTGCCAGCAGTTCCGGGACAGGGGGTATTGGGGGCTACACCTTC.

The chain links TRBV27 to TRBJ2-3; the D gene is possibly TRBD2 (5 bases). The V end was cut by 5 bases, the J end by 14 bases, with 17 bases between. CDR1 is MNHEY, CDR2 SMNVEV, per germline (reference sequence). This CDR3 spans 12 amino acids. DNA for the CDR3: TGTGCCAGCAGTCCCGTCGCCGGGGTTGGGTATTTT. The encoded protein is CASSPVAGVGYF.

This sequence joins TRBV28 and TRBJ2-7, with 14 bases identical to TRBD2. V was pared by 6 bases and J by 3 bases, with 4 bases of the junction left unmatched. The CDR3 sequence is 15 residues long. CDR1 is MDHEN and CDR2 is SYDVKM in the germline V gene. This CDR3 reads CASRSGTSGSYEQYF. The CDR3 DNA is TGTGCCAGCAGGTCCGGGACTAGCGGGAGCTACGAGCAGTACTTC. Drawing the rest from reference TRBV28 and TRBJ2-7, the complete variable domain is DVKVTQSSRYLVKRTGEKVFLECVQDMDHENMFWYRQDPGLGLRLIYFSYDVKMKEKGDIPEGYSVSREKKERFSLILESASTNQTSMYLCASRSGTSGSYEQYFGPGTRLTVT.

The CDR3 region is CASSWASGTDTQYF. DNA for the CDR3: TGTGCCAGCAGCTGGGCTAGCGGCACAGATACGCAGTATTTT. The V gene is TRBV7-3, the J gene TRBJ2-3; tentatively, D is TRBD2 (6 bases). Germline values: CDR1 SGHTA, CDR2 FQGTGA. The V and J ends lost 4 bases and 1 base respectively, with 9 bases between them. CDR3 size: 14 residues.

In DNA form, the CDR3 reads TGTGCCAGCAGTAAACACATGAACACTGAAGCTTTCTTT. Residues: CASSKHMNTEAFF. The chain recombines TRBV14 with TRBJ1-1; D is unresolved. The V end lost 6 bases, the J end lost 0 bases, and 8 bases lay between the germline ends. This CDR3 is 13 amino acids long. Germline lookup yields CDR1 SGHDN and CDR2 FVKESK.

The sample holds a few counts of this clone. The gene calls are TRBV4-1 and TRBJ1-4, with TRBD1 identical over 9 bases. The CDR3 length is 15 residues. J lost 7 bases, V lost 3 bases, and 6 bases had no gene match. CDR1 MGHRA and CDR2 YSYEKL come from the germline V gene. This chain's CDR3 is CASSHPGTGSEKLFF. The CDR3 bases are TGCGCCAGCAGCCATCCCGGGACAGGGTCTGAAAAACTGTTTTTT.

The V and J genes are TRBV15 and TRBJ2-7, with a possible D match to TRBD1 (5 bases). From germline, CDR1 is LNHNV and CDR2 YYDKDF (reference sequence). CDR3 length equals 14 residues. V was cut by 4 bases and J by 5 bases, with 15 bases left in between. The CDR3 bases are TGTGCCACCAGCATACGGACAAGTGGTGACGAGCAGTACTTC. Protein sequence: CATSIRTSGDEQYF. The full variable domain, in which reference TRBV15 and TRBJ2-7 provide the parts outside the CDR3, is DAMVIQNPRYQVTQFGKPVTLSCSQTLNHNVMYWYQQKSSQAPKLLFHYYDKDFNNEADTPDNFQSRRPNTSFCFLDIRSPGLGDTAMYLCATSIRTSGDEQYFGPGTRLTVT.

V and J are TRBV7-2 and TRBJ2-7; a weak D match, TRBD1 (5 bases). V was cut by 1 base and J by 4 bases, with 11 bases left in between. Germline V gives CDR1 SGHTA, CDR2 FQGNSA. The CDR3 consists of 14 residues. The CDR3, as DNA: TGTGCCAGCAGCTTAGGACAGAGATATTACGAGCAGTACTTC. It yields the protein CASSLGQRYYEQYF.

The CDR3: CASSPIGTEPFYGYTF. In DNA form, the CDR3 reads TGTGCCAGCTCACCGATCGGGACAGAACCTTTCTATGGCTACACCTTC. The chain joins TRBV18 to TRBJ1-2, with 7 bases fitting TRBD1. The CDR3 contains 16 residues. The V gene's germline CDR1 is KGHSH and CDR2 LQKENI. Trimming at V came to 3 bases and at J to 4 bases, leaving 11 bases not matched to a gene.

This clone was recorded a few times. CDR3 nucleotide sequence: TGTGCCAGTAGTCTCCGACAGGAGACTTACTATGGCTACACCTTC. Protein sequence: CASSLRQETYYGYTF. The V gene is TRBV19, the J gene TRBJ1-2, with D perhaps matching TRBD1 (6 bases). In germline, CDR1 is LNHDA, CDR2 SQIVND (reference sequence). The CDR3 is made up of 15 amino acids. Trimming took off 5 bases at V and 3 bases at J, with 16 bases between the two ends.

The V and J genes are TRBV5-4 and TRBJ1-1; possible D gene TRBD1, 5 bases. The CDR3 contains 18 residues. The V gene lost 2 bases and the J gene lost 3 bases, with 23 bases spanning the gap. CDR1 and CDR2 (germline): SGHNT, YYREEE (reference sequence). CDR3 region: CASSLVTGHGGGHTEAFF. The CDR3 bases are TGTGCCAGCAGCTTAGTGACGGGCCACGGGGGGGGTCACACTGAAGCTTTCTTT.

J is TRBJ2-5 and V is TRBV5-4; tentative D call: TRBD1 (6 bases). Germline CDR1 reads SGHNT; CDR2 reads YYREEE (reference sequence). The V gene lost 0 bases and the J gene lost 1 base, with 13 bases spanning the gap. This CDR3 has 16 amino acids. The CDR3 loop is CASSLGWAGAQETQYF. The CDR3 DNA follows: TGTGCCAGCAGCTTGGGATGGGCAGGGGCCCAAGAGACCCAGTACTTC.

The chain combines TRBV19 with TRBJ2-7; D perhaps matches TRBD2 (5 bases). The ends were cut back, 8 bases at V and 2 bases at J, with 19 bases in the middle. Germline V gene sequence: CDR1 LNHDA, CDR2 SQIVND (reference sequence). This CDR3 comprises 15 residues. The DNA of the CDR3 is TGTGCCAGTTCCGCCCGGGGTAGGGTGCCCTACGAGCAGTACTTC. Translation gives CASSARGRVPYEQYF. Combining the CDR3 with reference TRBV19 and TRBJ2-7 gives the whole variable domain DGGITQSPKYLFRKEGQNVTLSCEQNLNHDAMYWYRQDPGQGLRLIYYSQIVNDFQKGDIAEGYSVSREKKESFPLTVTSAQKNPTAFYLCASSARGRVPYEQYFGPGTRLTVT.